A selection of T cell receptor beta chains follows, all from one sample in a study of T-cell reconstitution after alpha-beta-depleted transplantation in children. TCRdb itself ran the PCR reads through MiXCR, one entry per CDR3 protein. The sample contains 120,000 to 150,000 distinct CDR3 sequences, 8.8% of which appear only once. Sequencing was performed on PBMCs, mostly from graft donor cells, taken 180 days after TCRalphabeta/CD19-depleted stem cell transplant. These receptors were taken from a female patient between 2 and 15 years old who had a stem cell transplant for congenital amegakaryocytic thrombocytopenia, so the T cells may come from the graft donor. Each CDR3 is given with its conserved first and last residue. A D gene is named only where the DNA matches it firmly. Clone sizes are given selectively: once, few, many, or a class where the clone is expanded.

d_call	clone_size	v_call	j_call	cdr3_nt	cdr3_aa
-	many	TRBV2	TRBJ2-5	TGTGCCAGCAGTGAAGGAGGCGGGCGGGAGACCCAGTACTTC	CASSEGGGRETQYF
TRBD2	-	TRBV27	TRBJ2-1	TGTGCCAGCAGTTTATACGCAGTCAATAGCGGGGGGCTGAATGAGCAGTTCTTC	CASSLYAVNSGGLNEQFF
-	-	TRBV12-3/TRBV12-4	TRBJ2-2	TGTGCCAGCAGTTTGTGGTTTGGCAGGGGCACCGGGGAGCTGTTTTTT	CASSLWFGRGTGELFF
TRBD1	many	TRBV20-1	TRBJ2-2	TGCAGTGCGCAGGGGGTCACCGGGGAGCTGTTTTTT	CSAQGVTGELFF
-	few	TRBV29-1	TRBJ2-5	TGCAGCGTTCGGGGTCCGACAGAACAAGAGACCCAGTACTTC	CSVRGPTEQETQYF
TRBD1	-	TRBV7-8	TRBJ1-2	TGTGCCAGCAGCTTGACTCGACAGGGCCCGGGGGCTGGCTACACCTTC	CASSLTRQGPGAGYTF
-	-	TRBV28	TRBJ1-5	TGTGCCAGCAGTCCCAGGGTTCAGCCCCAGCATTTT	CASSPRVQPQHF
-	many	TRBV20-1	TRBJ1-3	TGCAGTGCTCAGGGGCCGAGGACTGGAAACACCATATATTTT	CSAQGPRTGNTIYF
TRBD1	many	TRBV5-5	TRBJ1-5	TGTGCCAGCAGCTTGGGGACAGGGGGGTTCGGCAATCAGCCCCAGCATTTT	CASSLGTGGFGNQPQHF
-	many	TRBV3-1	TRBJ2-3	TGTGCCAGCAGCCTCAACCCGAACTCCGATACGCAGTATTTT	CASSLNPNSDTQYF
TRBD1	few	TRBV5-1	TRBJ2-4	TGCGCCAGCAGCTTGCAGGGGGCAAAAAACATTCAGTACTTC	CASSLQGAKNIQYF